These T cell receptor beta chains were read from a single sample in a study of blood T cell repertoires in COVID-19. Some clones are missing from TCRdb's copy, which holds only in-frame ones; the method was immunoSEQ multiplex PCR. The sample contains about 21,000 clones, more than 70% of which appear only once. The sample was peripheral blood. These receptors were collected from a man aged 40-49 years with acute or convalescent COVID-19. The CDR3 runs from the conserved cysteine through the conserved F or W. Each record gives: J gene, D gene, V gene, clone size, CDR3 protein, CDR3 DNA. D genes are given only for firm matches. Some rows have no size entry. The others give once, few or many, or a class for an expanded clone.

j_gene: TRBJ2-5
d_gene: TRBD1
v_gene: TRBV3-1/TRBV3-2
abundance: NA
CDR3aa: CASSHVPGTGIETQYF
CDR3nt: TGTGCCAGCAGCCACGTACCCGGGACAGGGATAGAGACCCAGTACTTC

j_gene: TRBJ1-5
d_gene: TRBD1
v_gene: TRBV15
abundance: NA
CDR3aa: CATSRDLGTGGFQPQHF
CDR3nt: TGTGCCACCAGCAGAGATCTCGGGACAGGGGGATTTCAGCCCCAGCATTTT

j_gene: TRBJ2-1
d_gene: NA
v_gene: TRBV19
abundance: NA
CDR3aa: CASSSVGGHEQFF
CDR3nt: TGTGCCAGTAGTTCCGTCGGGGGGCATGAGCAGTTCTTC

j_gene: TRBJ2-7
d_gene: NA
v_gene: TRBV5-3
abundance: NA
CDR3aa: CARSSPGHEQYF
CDR3nt: TGTGCCAGAAGCTCCCCGGGACATGAGCAGTACTTC

j_gene: TRBJ2-2
d_gene: NA
v_gene: TRBV9
abundance: NA
CDR3aa: CASSPQRAGGSGELFF
CDR3nt: TGTGCCAGCAGCCCCCAAAGGGCAGGGGGGAGCGGGGAGCTGTTTTTT

j_gene: TRBJ2-7
d_gene: TRBD1
v_gene: TRBV6-6
abundance: NA
CDR3aa: CATDRGGADYEQYF
CDR3nt: TGTGCCACCGACAGGGGGGGGGCGGATTACGAGCAGTACTTC

j_gene: TRBJ1-5
d_gene: NA
v_gene: TRBV4-1
abundance: NA
CDR3aa: CASSQDTRDTSNQPQHF
CDR3nt: TGCGCCAGCAGCCAAGATACGAGGGACACGAGCAATCAGCCCCAGCATTTT

j_gene: TRBJ2-1
d_gene: TRBD2
v_gene: TRBV15
abundance: NA
CDR3aa: CATSRDTSGYNEQFF
CDR3nt: TGTGCCACCAGCAGAGATACTAGCGGGTACAATGAGCAGTTCTTC

j_gene: TRBJ1-1
d_gene: TRBD1
v_gene: TRBV9
abundance: NA
CDR3aa: CASSRTGGNTEAFF
CDR3nt: TGTGCCAGCAGCCGGACAGGGGGTAACACTGAAGCTTTCTTT

j_gene: TRBJ2-7
d_gene: TRBD2
v_gene: TRBV5-4
abundance: NA
CDR3aa: CASSLGGGIYEQYF
CDR3nt: TGTGCCAGCAGCTTGGGCGGGGGAATCTACGAGCAGTACTTC

j_gene: TRBJ2-1
d_gene: NA
v_gene: TRBV5-4
abundance: NA
CDR3aa: CASSSDWFNEQFF
CDR3nt: TGTGCCAGCAGCTCGGACTGGTTCAATGAGCAGTTCTTC

j_gene: TRBJ2-1
d_gene: NA
v_gene: TRBV5-5
abundance: few
CDR3aa: CASSAAAYGEGEQFF
CDR3nt: TGTGCCAGCAGCGCGGCTGCTTATGGTGAGGGTGAGCAGTTCTTC

j_gene: TRBJ2-7
d_gene: TRBD1
v_gene: TRBV19
abundance: NA
CDR3aa: CASSKPSGTGMNEQYF
CDR3nt: TGTGCCAGTAGTAAGCCCTCCGGGACAGGGATGAACGAGCAGTACTTC

j_gene: TRBJ2-1
d_gene: TRBD2
v_gene: TRBV7-2
abundance: NA
CDR3aa: CASSLQAGGYNEQFF
CDR3nt: TGTGCCAGCAGCTTACAAGCGGGAGGCTACAATGAGCAGTTCTTC

j_gene: TRBJ1-1
d_gene: NA
v_gene: TRBV7-2
abundance: NA
CDR3aa: CASSLFGENTEAFF
CDR3nt: TGTGCCAGCAGCTTATTTGGAGAGAACACTGAAGCTTTCTTT

j_gene: TRBJ2-3
d_gene: TRBD2
v_gene: TRBV11-2
abundance: NA
CDR3aa: CASSLGLAGGRIDTQYF
CDR3nt: TGTGCCAGCAGCTTAGGTCTAGCGGGGGGGCGTATAGATACGCAGTATTTT

j_gene: TRBJ2-1
d_gene: TRBD2
v_gene: TRBV7-2
abundance: NA
CDR3aa: CASSLEGLAYNEQFF
CDR3nt: TGTGCCAGCAGCTTAGAGGGACTAGCCTACAATGAGCAGTTCTTC

j_gene: TRBJ1-2
d_gene: NA
v_gene: TRBV18
abundance: once
CDR3aa: CASSGRARLGYTF
CDR3nt: TGTGCCAGCTCAGGGCGCGCTCGGTTGGGCTACACCTTC

j_gene: TRBJ2-7
d_gene: TRBD2
v_gene: TRBV5-1
abundance: NA
CDR3aa: CASSLASGSPYYEQYF
CDR3nt: TGCGCCAGCAGCTTGGCTAGCGGGAGCCCTTACTACGAGCAGTACTTC

j_gene: TRBJ2-1
d_gene: TRBD2
v_gene: TRBV3-1/TRBV3-2
abundance: few
CDR3aa: CASSSNGLAGVGEQFF
CDR3nt: TGTGCCAGCAGTTCAAACGGACTAGCGGGAGTTGGTGAGCAGTTCTTC

j_gene: TRBJ2-2
d_gene: NA
v_gene: TRBV28
abundance: once
CDR3aa: CASRDGPGELFF
CDR3nt: TGTGCCAGCAGAGATGGGCCCGGGGAGCTGTTTTTT

j_gene: TRBJ2-1
d_gene: TRBD2
v_gene: TRBV4-2
abundance: once
CDR3aa: CASSHPGTSGYNEQFF
CDR3nt: TGTGCCAGCAGCCACCCCGGGACTAGCGGGTACAATGAGCAGTTCTTC

j_gene: TRBJ1-2
d_gene: TRBD1
v_gene: TRBV27
abundance: NA
CDR3aa: CASSMGQDYGYTF
CDR3nt: TGTGCCAGCAGTATGGGACAGGACTATGGCTACACCTTC

j_gene: TRBJ1-5
d_gene: NA
v_gene: TRBV6-2/TRBV6-3
abundance: NA
CDR3aa: CASSYSIRDGNQPQHF
CDR3nt: TGTGCCAGCAGTTACTCGATCAGGGATGGCAATCAGCCCCAGCATTTT

j_gene: TRBJ2-1
d_gene: TRBD2
v_gene: TRBV7-9
abundance: NA
CDR3aa: CASSFLTSGPYNEQFF
CDR3nt: TGTGCCAGCAGCTTCCTGACTAGCGGTCCCTACAATGAGCAGTTCTTC

j_gene: TRBJ2-2
d_gene: NA
v_gene: TRBV5-4
abundance: NA
CDR3aa: CASSLYAAGELFF
CDR3nt: TGTGCCAGCAGCTTGTACGCGGCCGGGGAGCTGTTTTTT

j_gene: TRBJ2-5
d_gene: NA
v_gene: TRBV30
abundance: NA
CDR3aa: CAWSLGTQETQYF
CDR3nt: TGTGCCTGGAGTTTGGGCACTCAAGAGACCCAGTACTTC

j_gene: TRBJ2-1
d_gene: NA
v_gene: TRBV30
abundance: NA
CDR3aa: CAWSVLTPGNEQFF
CDR3nt: TGTGCCTGGAGTGTGCTGACACCAGGGAATGAGCAGTTCTTC

j_gene: TRBJ2-7
d_gene: TRBD2
v_gene: TRBV5-5
abundance: NA
CDR3aa: CASRTGLAGDYYEQYF
CDR3nt: TGTGCCAGCAGAACGGGACTAGCGGGGGACTACTACGAGCAGTACTTC

j_gene: TRBJ1-1
d_gene: NA
v_gene: TRBV6-5
abundance: NA
CDR3aa: CASEYRAGNTEAFF
CDR3nt: TGTGCCAGCGAGTACAGGGCAGGGAACACTGAAGCTTTCTTT

j_gene: TRBJ2-7
d_gene: TRBD1
v_gene: TRBV24-1
abundance: NA
CDR3aa: CATSEPGTGNEQYF
CDR3nt: TGTGCCACCAGTGAGCCCGGGACAGGGAACGAGCAGTACTTC

j_gene: TRBJ1-1
d_gene: TRBD1
v_gene: TRBV29-1
abundance: NA
CDR3aa: CSVGTGNTEAFF
CDR3nt: TGCAGCGTAGGGACAGGGAACACTGAAGCTTTCTTT

j_gene: TRBJ1-5
d_gene: NA
v_gene: TRBV1
abundance: NA
CDR3aa: CTPFPGSDKYSNQPQHF
CDR3nt: TGCACCCCCTTTCCAGGGTCGGACAAATATAGCAATCAGCCCCAGCATTTT

j_gene: TRBJ2-1
d_gene: NA
v_gene: TRBV19
abundance: NA
CDR3aa: CASNSFGGGGDEQFF
CDR3nt: TGTGCCAGTAACAGTTTTGGAGGGGGCGGAGATGAGCAGTTCTTC

j_gene: TRBJ2-3
d_gene: TRBD2
v_gene: TRBV11-2
abundance: NA
CDR3aa: CASSSPSGSLDTQYF
CDR3nt: TGTGCCAGCAGCTCCCCTAGCGGGAGTTTAGATACGCAGTATTTT

j_gene: TRBJ2-3
d_gene: NA
v_gene: TRBV19
abundance: large
CDR3aa: CASSIDPSLQGKQYF
CDR3nt: TGTGCCAGTAGTATAGATCCGAGTCTCCAGGGGAAGCAGTATTTT

j_gene: TRBJ2-7
d_gene: TRBD2
v_gene: TRBV15
abundance: once
CDR3aa: CATSREESVAGSYEQYF
CDR3nt: TGTGCCACCAGCAGAGAAGAGTCTGTAGCGGGATCCTACGAGCAGTACTTC

j_gene: TRBJ1-1
d_gene: TRBD1
v_gene: TRBV5-4
abundance: once
CDR3aa: CASSLAGQVFTEAFF
CDR3nt: TGTGCCAGCAGCTTGGCCGGACAGGTTTTCACTGAAGCTTTCTTT

j_gene: TRBJ1-4
d_gene: TRBD1
v_gene: TRBV5-1
abundance: NA
CDR3aa: CASSPTGGTEKLFF
CDR3nt: TGCGCCAGCAGCCCGACAGGGGGGACTGAAAAACTGTTTTTT

j_gene: TRBJ1-1
d_gene: NA
v_gene: TRBV11-2
abundance: NA
CDR3aa: CASSFSGAWAEAFF
CDR3nt: TGTGCCAGCAGCTTTTCAGGGGCCTGGGCTGAAGCTTTCTTT

j_gene: TRBJ2-5
d_gene: TRBD2
v_gene: TRBV20-1
abundance: NA
CDR3aa: CSASGLAGGQETQYF
CDR3nt: TGCAGTGCTAGTGGACTAGCGGGGGGGCAAGAGACCCAGTACTTC

j_gene: TRBJ2-7
d_gene: TRBD1
v_gene: TRBV11-3
abundance: NA
CDR3aa: CASSPGTGDFYEQYF
CDR3nt: TGTGCCAGCAGCCCAGGGACAGGGGATTTCTACGAGCAGTACTTC

j_gene: TRBJ2-1
d_gene: TRBD1
v_gene: TRBV27
abundance: NA
CDR3aa: CASSFGTASYNEQFF
CDR3nt: TGTGCCAGCAGTTTCGGGACAGCCTCCTACAATGAGCAGTTCTTC

j_gene: TRBJ2-1
d_gene: TRBD2
v_gene: TRBV19
abundance: once
CDR3aa: CASTAGLYYNEQFF
CDR3nt: TGTGCCAGTACCGCGGGACTATATTACAATGAGCAGTTCTTC

j_gene: TRBJ1-1
d_gene: NA
v_gene: TRBV25-1
abundance: NA
CDR3aa: CASSDPGGGDTEAFF
CDR3nt: TGTGCCAGCAGTGATCCGGGGGGGGGAGACACTGAAGCTTTCTTT

j_gene: TRBJ1-2
d_gene: TRBD1
v_gene: TRBV29-1
abundance: NA
CDR3aa: CSGTGQGSYGYTF
CDR3nt: TGCAGCGGCACGGGACAGGGGAGCTATGGCTACACCTTC

j_gene: TRBJ2-5
d_gene: NA
v_gene: TRBV6-5
abundance: NA
CDR3aa: CASRRDIQETQYF
CDR3nt: TGTGCCAGCAGACGAGACATTCAAGAGACCCAGTACTTC

j_gene: TRBJ1-4
d_gene: NA
v_gene: TRBV5-1
abundance: NA
CDR3aa: CASSLRGARATNEKLFF
CDR3nt: TGCGCCAGCAGCTTACGGGGGGCGAGGGCAACTAATGAAAAACTGTTTTTT

j_gene: TRBJ2-1
d_gene: TRBD2
v_gene: TRBV29-1
abundance: NA
CDR3aa: CSVEGGLAGGLRNNEQFF
CDR3nt: TGCAGCGTTGAGGGAGGGCTAGCGGGGGGCCTCAGGAACAATGAGCAGTTCTTC

j_gene: TRBJ2-2
d_gene: NA
v_gene: TRBV10-2
abundance: NA
CDR3aa: CASSERSTTGELFF
CDR3nt: TGCGCCAGCAGTGAAAGGAGTACCACCGGGGAGCTGTTTTTT

j_gene: TRBJ1-1
d_gene: TRBD1
v_gene: TRBV9
abundance: NA
CDR3aa: CASSPNLQGGAFF
CDR3nt: TGTGCCAGCAGTCCAAACTTACAGGGGGGAGCTTTCTTT

j_gene: TRBJ1-2
d_gene: NA
v_gene: TRBV29-1
abundance: NA
CDR3aa: CSVERAGDPNGYTF
CDR3nt: TGCAGCGTTGAAAGGGCAGGGGACCCCAATGGCTACACCTTC

j_gene: TRBJ1-5
d_gene: NA
v_gene: TRBV30
abundance: NA
CDR3aa: CAWGGVNQPQHF
CDR3nt: TGTGCCTGGGGGGGGGTGAATCAGCCCCAGCATTTT

j_gene: TRBJ1-5
d_gene: NA
v_gene: TRBV10-3
abundance: few
CDR3aa: CAISESAGQNQPQHF
CDR3nt: TGTGCCATCAGTGAGTCGGCAGGTCAGAATCAGCCCCAGCATTTT

j_gene: TRBJ2-7
d_gene: NA
v_gene: TRBV3-1/TRBV3-2
abundance: NA
CDR3aa: CASSQAGARTFEQYF
CDR3nt: TGTGCCAGCAGCCAAGCAGGGGCGAGAACCTTCGAGCAGTACTTC

j_gene: TRBJ2-7
d_gene: TRBD1
v_gene: TRBV7-8
abundance: NA
CDR3aa: CASSFTDRAYEQYF
CDR3nt: TGTGCCAGCAGCTTTACCGACAGGGCTTACGAGCAGTACTTC

j_gene: TRBJ2-2
d_gene: TRBD1
v_gene: TRBV4-1
abundance: once
CDR3aa: CASSLGSGTGYPGELFF
CDR3nt: TGCGCCAGCAGCCTTGGATCCGGGACAGGGTATCCCGGGGAGCTGTTTTTT

j_gene: TRBJ2-2
d_gene: NA
v_gene: TRBV30
abundance: once
CDR3aa: CAWSRGASTGELFF
CDR3nt: TGTGCCTGGAGTCGGGGGGCAAGCACCGGGGAGCTGTTTTTT

j_gene: TRBJ1-2
d_gene: TRBD1
v_gene: TRBV5-1
abundance: once
CDR3aa: CASSKVGGQGNYGYTF
CDR3nt: TGCGCCAGCAGCAAGGTGGGCGGACAGGGAAACTATGGCTACACCTTC

j_gene: TRBJ2-1
d_gene: TRBD2
v_gene: TRBV11-2
abundance: NA
CDR3aa: CASSPRGGRDEQFF
CDR3nt: TGTGCCAGCAGCCCGCGGGGGGGTCGCGATGAGCAGTTCTTC